This T cell receptor (beta chain) originates from a study of blood T cell repertoires in COVID-19. Study-level information: Sites in the United States, Italy and Spain provided acute and convalescent COVID-19 samples.

In the study's own analysis: Counts of nucleated cells, estimated from reference gene primer amplification, were obtained. TCRdb's table, derived via immunoSEQ multiplex PCR, lists solely in-frame clones and lacks some. The V and J calls and clone size were taken over from that table, and D and trimming were inferred from the DNA. The table includes some 400,000 clones, about 87% detected once. Sequencing was carried out using peripheral blood. This TCR came from a human donor in a cohort sampled during active COVID-19.

Here the CDR3 DNA reads TGTGCCAGCAGTCAACGGGACAAACCCTTCGGATGGTTAACCGGGGAGCTGTTTTTT. This sequence encodes CASSQRDKPFGWLTGELFF. This chain uses TRBV27 with TRBJ2-2; a possible D gene is TRBD1 (6 bases). Trimming removed 5 bases at V and 5 bases at J, with 27 bases between. The CDR3 length is 19 residues. Germline CDR1 MNHEY, CDR2 SMNVEV (reference sequence).